This entry is about one T cell receptor beta chain. The clone's antigen remains unknown. No much larger clone is present one base from it, and per-base qualities are unavailable. For CDR1 and CDR2, the germline V gene lists SGHTA and FQGNSA. Spanning cysteine to phenylalanine, the CDR3 consists of 14 amino acids. Of all the DNA, just the CDR3 is kept, 42 bases in frame from base 1. V is cut by 1 base and J by 9 bases, and the space between the germline ends is 16 bases. Each collaborating institution followed its own protocols to collect whole blood in K2EDTA tubes. Collaborator samples were shipped for TCRbeta analysis as frozen whole blood, isolated PBMCs, or DNA extracted from either sample type. The immunoSEQ Assay, a bias-controlled multiplex PCR, was used to amplify TCRbeta CDR3 regions from genomic DNA. On the authors' methods: The number of nucleated cells in each sample was estimated from the amplification of reference gene primers within the assay. To quantify the absolute abundance of each unique TCRbeta CDR3 rearrangement, sequence reads were collapsed and filtered. Productive Simpson clonality was computed per sample as the square root of Simpson's diversity index over productive rearrangements. This is the immuneACCESS table as TCRdb keeps it, with only in-frame sequences that have V and J called. A part of the clones is gone; compared with another copy, unresolved V genes explain less than half, and the rest is unexplained. V, J and clone size are taken as reported in that table, and D and trimming were inferred from the DNA itself. Within this sample are about 50,000 clones, with over 75% of them counted one time only. About a tenth of the sample belongs to the ten largest clones.

The data originate from a study of blood T cell repertoires in COVID-19 (dated by TCRdb to about 2020). Describing the broader study: Collaborator samples came from the United States, Italy and Spain and covered acute and convalescent phases of COVID-19. The material from the prospective study consisted of cDNA or gDNA derived from T cells, B-cell-depleted T cells, or PBMCs. Subjects who had been exposed to COVID-19, were actively infected with it, or had recovered from it provided the deeply sampled blood TCRbeta repertoires that made up the dataset. The repertoires were released in a freely available public database meant as a resource for research on the immune response to SARS-CoV-2. The samples were drawn from the first 160 participants of the ongoing ImmuneRACE study and from 950 to 1,500 subjects provided by 6 global collaborators. The sample metadata nearly always contained a de-identified subject ID, COVID-19 status, age in years and sex. Where available, HLA class I and class II types were obtained from metadata supplied by the sample provider rather than from assay-based typing.

What the authors observed across the whole study: Clinical and demographic metadata were provided uncurated, with the amount varying by source and participant.

The chain couples TRBV7-2 to TRBJ2-7, and perhaps TRBD2 as D gene, on 5 matching bases. This sequence was found in a human donor in a cohort sampled during active COVID-19. The specimen was peripheral blood. The sequenced DNA is TGTGCCAGCAGCTTAGGGGCGAGGGCGGGTGCGCAGTACTTC. It codes for CASSLGARAGAQYF. Where the CDR3 stops, the reference TRBV7-2 and TRBJ2-7 genes take over; the full variable domain is GAGVSQSPSNKVTEKGKDVELRCDPISGHTALYWYRQSLGQGLEFLIYFQGNSAPDKSGLPSDRFSAERTGGSVSTLTIQRTQQEDSAVYLCASSLGARAGAQYFGPGTRLTVT.